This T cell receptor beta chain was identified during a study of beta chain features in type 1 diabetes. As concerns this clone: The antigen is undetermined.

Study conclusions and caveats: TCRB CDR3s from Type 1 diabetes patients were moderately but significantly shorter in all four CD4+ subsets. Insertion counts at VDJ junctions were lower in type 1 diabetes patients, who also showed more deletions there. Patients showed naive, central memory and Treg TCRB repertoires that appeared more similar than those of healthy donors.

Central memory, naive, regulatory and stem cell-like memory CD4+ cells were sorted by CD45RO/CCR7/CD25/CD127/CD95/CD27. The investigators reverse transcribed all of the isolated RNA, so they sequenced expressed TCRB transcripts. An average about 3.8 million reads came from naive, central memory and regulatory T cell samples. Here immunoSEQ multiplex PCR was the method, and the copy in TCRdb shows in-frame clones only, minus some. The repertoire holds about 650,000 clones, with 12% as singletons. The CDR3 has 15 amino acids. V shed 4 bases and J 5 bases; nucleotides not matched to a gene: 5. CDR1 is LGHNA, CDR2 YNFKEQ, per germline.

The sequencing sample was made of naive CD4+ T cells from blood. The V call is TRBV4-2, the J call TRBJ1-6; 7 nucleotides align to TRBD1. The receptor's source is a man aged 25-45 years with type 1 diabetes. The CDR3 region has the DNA TGTGCCAGCAGCCCAGGGGACAGCAATAATTCACCCCTCCACTTT. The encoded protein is CASSPGDSNNSPLHF.